The sample holds many counts of the clone carrying this TCR beta chain. What it binds is not known. CDR3 length equals 13 residues. Trimming removed 2 bases at V and 7 bases at J, with 6 bases between. Per germline, CDR1 SEHNR and CDR2 FQNEAQ (reference sequence). The TCR beta profiling, which covered VDJ combination and CDR3 sequence, was carried out using genomic DNA as the template. TCRdb called the reads again in MiXCR, with one record for every CDR3 protein. There are 300,000 or so distinct CDR3 sequences in the sample; approximately 57% occur only once, and approximately 8.2% lies in the top ten. These data belong to a study of CD8+CD57+ T cells in acquired aplastic anemia. Study findings and constraints: Patients and controls turned out to have 25 to 35 CD8+ CDR3 sequences in common.

This chain joins TRBV7-9 and TRBJ1-6; D perhaps matches TRBD1 (6 bases). The TCR sequence derives from a human donor with severe aplastic anemia or a healthy control (not recorded which). Material: sorted CD4+, CD8+, or CD8+CD57+ T cells (not recorded which) from PBMCs. For the CDR3, the DNA is TGTGCCAGCAGCTTACAGGGGAATTCACCCCTCCACTTT. Translated: CASSLQGNSPLHF. Filled out from reference TRBV7-9 and TRBJ1-6, the complete variable domain reads DTGVSQNPRHKITKRGQNVTFRCDPISEHNRLYWYRQTLGQGPEFLTYFQNEAQLEKSRLLSDRFSAERPKGSFSTLEIQRTEQGDSAMYLCASSLQGNSPLHFGNGTRLTVT.